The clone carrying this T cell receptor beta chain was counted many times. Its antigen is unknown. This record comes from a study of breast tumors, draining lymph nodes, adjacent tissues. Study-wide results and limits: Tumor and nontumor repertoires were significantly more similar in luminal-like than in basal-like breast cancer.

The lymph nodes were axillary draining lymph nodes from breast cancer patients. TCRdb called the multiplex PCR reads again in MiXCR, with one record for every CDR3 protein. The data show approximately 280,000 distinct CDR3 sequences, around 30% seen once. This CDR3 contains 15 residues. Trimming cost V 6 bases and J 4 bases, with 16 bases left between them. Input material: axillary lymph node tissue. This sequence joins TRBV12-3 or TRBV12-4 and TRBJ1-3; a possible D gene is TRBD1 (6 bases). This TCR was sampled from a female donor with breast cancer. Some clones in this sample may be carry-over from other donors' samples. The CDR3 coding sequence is TGTGCCAGCAGATTCACAGGGAGGGAAGGAAACACCATATATTTT. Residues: CASRFTGREGNTIYF.